This entry lists 14 T cell receptor beta chains sequenced from one sample in a study of OX40 agonist ivuxolimab in advanced cancers. The assay was immunoSEQ multiplex PCR, and TCRdb's table has in-frame clones only and misses some. The table includes around 76,000 clones, roughly nine tenths detected once. Source: CD4+ or CD8+ T cells sorted from blood, taken in a trial of the OX40 agonist ivuxolimab. The receptors stem from an adult with an advanced solid tumor such as melanoma, head and neck, liver or kidney cancer.

This rearrangement joins TRBV7-3 to TRBJ2-3; D call uncertain. The germline CDR1 and CDR2 sequences are SGHTA and FQGTGA. The CDR3 has 12 residues. Trimming left V 3 bases short and J 4 bases short, with 5 bases between. The CDR3 sequence is CASSLLPDTQYF. The CDR3 nucleotides read TGTGCCAGCAGCTTGTTGCCAGATACGCAGTATTTT.

The sample holds one count of this clone. The genes are TRBV4-1 and TRBJ2-5; TRBD1 is a possible D gene (5 bases). V was clipped by 6 bases and J by 1 base, with 9 bases between them. The CDR3 contains 13 residues. Germline V gene data show CDR1 as MGHRA and CDR2 as YSYEKL. The CDR3 DNA reads TGCGCCAGCAGTAGGGGCAGCCAAGAGACCCAGTACTTC. Its translation is CASSRGSQETQYF.

The J gene is TRBJ2-7, the V gene TRBV28; no reliable D call. Germline V gene lookup returns CDR1 MDHEN and CDR2 SYDVKM. The CDR3 has 15 residues. V gave up 6 bases and J gave up 1 base, with 16 bases separating them. CDR3 sequence: CASSWLIGTSYEQYF. Here the CDR3 DNA reads TGTGCCAGCAGCTGGCTAATCGGAACGTCCTACGAGCAGTACTTC.

Points on this clone: A junction boundary mismatches the germline segment, possibly from a read error. The gene calls are TRBV20-1 and TRBJ1-2; no firm D call. From germline, CDR1 is DFQATT and CDR2 SNEGSKA (reference sequence). The CDR3 runs 10 residues. The CDR3 DNA sequence: TGCAGTGCTAGATATACAGAGAATGTCTTC. Protein sequence: CSARYTENVF.

This clone was seen just once. The V and J genes are TRBV4-1 and TRBJ2-7, with TRBD1 matching over 8 bases. After removal of 5 bases from V and 6 bases from J, the junction contained 12 bases not matched to a gene. The CDR3 loop spans 15 amino acids. Per germline, CDR1 MGHRA and CDR2 YSYEKL. CDR3 in amino acids: CASSSDRGPSGEQYF. The CDR3 nucleotides read TGCGCCAGCAGCTCCGACAGGGGCCCGTCGGGCGAGCAGTACTTC.

The V gene is TRBV15, the J gene TRBJ1-4; D unresolved. V lost 0 bases and J 3 bases, leaving 5 bases between the germline ends. The length of the CDR3 is 14 residues. CDR1 is LNHNV, CDR2 YYDKDF, per germline (reference sequence). The CDR3 DNA sequence: TGTGCCACCAGCAGAGATCCCCCTAATGAAAAACTGTTTTTT. This codes for CATSRDPPNEKLFF. The variable domain in full, completed from reference TRBV15 and TRBJ1-4, reads DAMVIQNPRYQVTQFGKPVTLSCSQTLNHNVMYWYQQKSSQAPKLLFHYYDKDFNNEADTPDNFQSRRPNTSFCFLDIRSPGLGDTAMYLCATSRDPPNEKLFFGSGTQLSVL.

CDR3 in DNA: TGCAGCGGAGGACAGAGCTACGAGCAGTACTTC. It yields the protein CSGGQSYEQYF. This chain joins TRBV29-1 and TRBJ2-7; D is perhaps TRBD1 (6 bases). V gave up 7 bases and J gave up 3 bases, with 10 bases separating them. This CDR3 has 11 residues. Looked up from germline, CDR1 is SQVTM and CDR2 is ANQGSEA.

This chain connects TRBV18 to TRBJ2-7; weak D call: TRBD1 (6 bases). CDR3 length: 14 amino acids. The germline gives CDR1 KGHSH, CDR2 LQKENI. Trimming took off 6 bases at V and 3 bases at J, with 15 bases between the two ends. The chain's CDR3 is CASSSTGRSYEQYF. The DNA for the CDR3 is TGTGCCAGCTCTTCGACAGGCAGGAGCTACGAGCAGTACTTC.

The chain employs TRBV7-2 and TRBJ2-3; 14 bases are shared with TRBD2. The CDR3 has 16 amino acids. CDR1 SGHTA and CDR2 FQGNSA come from the germline V gene. Losses at the gene ends were 5 bases for V and 3 bases for J; bases not matched to a gene: 4. In DNA, the CDR3 is TGTGCCAGCAGCCTCGGGACTAGCGGGGGTACAGATACGCAGTATTTT. This sequence encodes CASSLGTSGGTDTQYF. The full variable domain, with the rest looked up from reference TRBV7-2 and TRBJ2-3, is GAGVSQSPSNKVTEKGKDVELRCDPISGHTALYWYRQSLGQGLEFLIYFQGNSAPDKSGLPSDRFSAERTGGSVSTLTIQRTQQEDSAVYLCASSLGTSGGTDTQYFGPGTRLTVL.

V gene TRBV13 combines with J gene TRBJ2-1; 8 nucleotides line up with TRBD1. The CDR3 covers 13 residues. Germline CDR1 and CDR2: PRHDT and FYEKMQ (reference sequence). V dropped 5 bases and J dropped 8; count of bases not matched to a gene: 5. The CDR3 DNA reads TGTGCCAGCAGCGCAAACAGGGGGTATGAGCAGTTCTTC. Protein product: CASSANRGYEQFF.

This clone has a handful of counts. The V call is TRBV19, the J call TRBJ2-3; D is unresolved. V lost 1 base, J lost 2 bases, and 7 bases lay in between. From germline, CDR1 is LNHDA and CDR2 SQIVND (reference sequence). The CDR3 covers 14 residues. CDR3 sequence: CASSIVRTTDTQYF. In nucleotides, the CDR3 is TGTGCCAGTAGTATAGTCCGCACCACAGATACGCAGTATTTT.

The genes are TRBV5-5 and TRBJ2-5; D gene unclear. V was cut by 0 bases and J by 5 bases, with 8 bases left in between. The CDR3 extends over 13 amino acids. CDR1 and CDR2 (germline): SGHKS, YYEKEE (reference sequence). CDR3 in amino acids: CASSLVGAETQYF. CDR3 DNA: TGTGCCAGCAGCTTGGTGGGTGCGGAGACCCAGTACTTC.

This sequence joins TRBV5-4 and TRBJ2-5; D is perhaps TRBD1 (6 bases). The CDR3 runs to 13 residues. The V end lost 2 bases, the J end lost 2 bases, and 7 bases lay between the germline ends. The germline V gene encodes CDR1 SGHNT and CDR2 YYREEE (reference sequence). CDR3 in amino acids: CASSFGQQETQYF. The CDR3 region has the DNA TGTGCCAGCAGCTTTGGACAGCAAGAGACCCAGTACTTC.

The V call is TRBV10-3, the J call TRBJ2-5; possible D gene TRBD1, 6 bases. V was pared by 2 bases and J by 1 base, with 11 bases between. The CDR3 extends over 15 amino acids. Per the germline V gene, CDR1 is ENHRY and CDR2 is SYGVKD. The CDR3 loop reads CAISETGRTQETQYF. As DNA, the CDR3 is TGTGCCATCAGTGAGACAGGGCGCACCCAAGAGACCCAGTACTTC.